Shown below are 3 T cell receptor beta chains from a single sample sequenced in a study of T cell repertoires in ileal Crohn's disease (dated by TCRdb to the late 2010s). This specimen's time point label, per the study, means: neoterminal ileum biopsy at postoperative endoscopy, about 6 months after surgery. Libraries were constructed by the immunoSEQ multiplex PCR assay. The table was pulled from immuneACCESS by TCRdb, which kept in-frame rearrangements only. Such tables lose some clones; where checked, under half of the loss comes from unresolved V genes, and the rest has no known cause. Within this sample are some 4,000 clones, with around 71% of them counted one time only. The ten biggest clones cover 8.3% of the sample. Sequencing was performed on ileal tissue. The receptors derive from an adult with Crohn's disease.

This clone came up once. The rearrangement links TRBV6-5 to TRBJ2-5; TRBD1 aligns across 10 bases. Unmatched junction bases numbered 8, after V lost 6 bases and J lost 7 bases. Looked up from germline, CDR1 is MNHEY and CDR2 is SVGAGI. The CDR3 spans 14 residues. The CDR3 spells CASRGTGALGTQYF. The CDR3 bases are TGTGCCAGCAGGGGGACAGGGGCATTAGGGACCCAGTACTTC.

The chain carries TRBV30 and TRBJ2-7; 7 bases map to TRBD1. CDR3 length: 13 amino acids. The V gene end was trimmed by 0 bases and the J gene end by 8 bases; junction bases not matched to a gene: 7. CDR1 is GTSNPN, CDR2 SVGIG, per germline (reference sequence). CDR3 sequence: CAWSVSQGEKQYF. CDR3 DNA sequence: TGTGCCTGGAGTGTAAGTCAGGGGGAAAAGCAGTACTTC. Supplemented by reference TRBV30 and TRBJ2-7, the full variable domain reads SQTIHQWPATLVQPVGSPLSLECTVEGTSNPNLYWYRQAAGRGLQLLFYSVGIGQISSEVPQNLSASRPQDRQFILSSKKLLLSDSGFYLCAWSVSQGEKQYFGPGTRLTVT.

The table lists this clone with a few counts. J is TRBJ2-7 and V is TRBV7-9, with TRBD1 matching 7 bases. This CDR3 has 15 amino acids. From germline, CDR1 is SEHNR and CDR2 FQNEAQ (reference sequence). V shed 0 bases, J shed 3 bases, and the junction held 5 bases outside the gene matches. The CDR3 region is CASSLADRALYEQYF. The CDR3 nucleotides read TGTGCCAGCAGCTTAGCCGACAGGGCGCTCTACGAGCAGTACTTC.